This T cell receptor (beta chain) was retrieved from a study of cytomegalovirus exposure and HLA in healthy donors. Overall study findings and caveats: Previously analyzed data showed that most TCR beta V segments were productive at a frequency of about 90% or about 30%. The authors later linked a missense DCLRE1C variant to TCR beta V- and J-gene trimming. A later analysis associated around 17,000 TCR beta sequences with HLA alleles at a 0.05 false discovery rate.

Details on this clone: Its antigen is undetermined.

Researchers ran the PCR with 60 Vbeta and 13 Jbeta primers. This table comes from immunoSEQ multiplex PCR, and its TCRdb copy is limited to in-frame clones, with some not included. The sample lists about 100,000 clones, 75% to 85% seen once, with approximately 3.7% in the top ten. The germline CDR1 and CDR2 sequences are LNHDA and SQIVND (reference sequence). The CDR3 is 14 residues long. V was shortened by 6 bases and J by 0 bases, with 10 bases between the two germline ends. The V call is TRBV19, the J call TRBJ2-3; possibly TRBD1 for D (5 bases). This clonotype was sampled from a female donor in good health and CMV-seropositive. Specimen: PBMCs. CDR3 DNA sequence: TGTGCCAGTAGATCCCGACAGAGCACAGATACGCAGTATTTT. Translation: CASRSRQSTDTQYF.